This T cell receptor (beta chain) was sequenced during a study of human T cells and chemical hapten exposure (dated by TCRdb to the early 2020s). Study-level background: For sensitization, 2% DPC in acetone was applied to a 2 cm by 2 cm area of upper inner arm skin. About 29 alopecia patients gave blood for TCR sequencing at one to four time points (pre-sensitization, 2, 6 and 24 weeks). Blood samples were taken from patients before sensitization (week 0) and at 2, 6 and about 24 weeks after DPC sensitization. Patch testing was done on the upper back using Finn chambers containing 0.01% DPC, and results were scored after 6 days according to International Contact Dermatitis Research Group standards. Throughout the roughly 25-week study period, patients were also given weekly therapeutic DPC doses on the scalp. This study followed changes in the peripheral blood TCR repertoire in vivo during primary and secondary sensitization of alopecia patients to the hapten diphenylcyclopropenone (DPC). The libraries were sequenced as a pool, and the TCR yield per sample differed mostly because of small variations in library volumes within the pool. Alopecia areata with under or over 50% scalp involvement, alopecia totalis and alopecia universalis were represented in the patient cohort, which was mostly female.

Of note for this clonotype: No cognate antigen has been identified for it. Per-base qualities were not stored, and no clone one base away is much larger.

The method was RACE. Instrument used: NextSeq 500. During library preparation, unique molecular identifiers were attached to individual cDNA molecules so that TCRs could be counted quantitatively and reproducibly. Each blood RNA sample was used to sequence both TCR alpha and TCR beta chains. Turning to the authors' computational methods: The median number of TCRs per sample was approximately 98,000, ranging from roughly 20,000 to 700,000. V, J and CDR3 annotation of the TCR reads was performed with the Decombinator software suite. Every sample was subsampled to the same number of TCRs (28,000) for the PS versus PT1 abundance plots. TCRs were defined as expanded if absent before sensitization and observed at least eight times at the 2-week time point. TCRdb reprocessing: public reads trimmed at Q25 with fastp, clones called with MiXCR, in-frame beta chains kept. Each CDR3 protein appears once, grouped with its most common genes and DNA. Here the V and J calls rest on TCRdb's processing, not on the authors' analysis. Here the sample has just over 95,000 distinct CDR3 sequences; 25% to 35% occur a single time. About 9.3% of the sample is in the top ten clones.

V lost 1 base and J lost 5 bases; the stretch between them is 12 bases long. Including the terminal cysteine and phenylalanine, the CDR3 comprises 13 residues. Just the 39-base CDR3 DNA is kept, in frame starting at base 1. CDR1 and CDR2, per the germline V gene (reference sequence), are DFQATT and SNEGSKA. Results the study describes overall, beyond this receptor: Because every patient had alopecia, a presumed autoimmune disease, the patients' immune response might differ from that of healthy individuals. Compared with pre-sensitization or healthy control sets, expanded TCRs formed significantly more large CDR3 similarity clusters, which is consistent with antigen-driven responses. DPC sensitization did not change how many TCRs were above 1 in 1000 frequency, and no evidence was found of alterations in global repertoire structure. Repeated subsampling changed both the strength of the expansion versus patch-test correlation and the threshold at which that correlation became significant. Patch test score was positively correlated with the number of PT1 expanded TCRs, with significance at thresholds 8, 16 and 32 but not at 4.

This sample's time point label indicates: patch test 3, about 24 weeks after DPC sensitization. What the treatment or condition label conveys for this sample: therapeutic diphenylcyclopropenone sensitization with weekly scalp DPC. At each patch-test visit, blood was drawn before the patch test was applied. To be eligible, patients had to be aged 18 to 70, diagnosed with alopecia and judged suitable for DPC therapy, while pregnant patients were excluded. Total RNA was extracted from unfractionated whole blood that had been collected in Tempus Blood RNA tubes. Source: whole blood, taken in connection with sensitization to the hapten diphenylcyclopropenone (DPC). The rearrangement joined TRBV20-1 to TRBJ2-7; the D gene is possibly TRBD1, with 6 bases matching. The source of this sequence is a man aged 35 to 55 with alopecia areata. Some clones in this sample may be carry-over from other donors' samples. The nucleotides read TGCAGTGCTAGAGTTACCACAGGGAACGAGCAGTACTTC. This encodes CSARVTTGNEQYF.